These T cell receptor beta chains were read from a single sample in a study of cytomegalovirus exposure and HLA in healthy donors. Assay: immunoSEQ multiplex PCR; the TCRdb copy retains only in-frame clones and omits some. This repertoire shows over 80,000 clones, about 81% found once; its top ten account for 3% to 4%. The material sequenced was PBMCs. The receptors derive from a middle-aged woman in good health and CMV-seronegative. The CDR3 runs from the conserved cysteine through the conserved F or W. Each record gives: D gene, J gene, clone size, V gene, CDR3 DNA, CDR3 protein. The D gene is left open where the match is weak. Clone size is given for some rows only: seen once, a few or many times, or a class if the clone is expanded.

>-|TRBJ2-3|-|TRBV7-9
TGTGCCAGCAGCTCGAGGGGGAGCACAGATACGCAGTATTTT
CASSSRGSTDTQYF
>-|TRBJ1-4|few|TRBV27
TGTGCCAGCAGTTTTGGGGGGAATAATGAAAAACTGTTTTTT
CASSFGGNNEKLFF
>-|TRBJ2-7|few|TRBV18
TGTGCCAGCTCACCCCCCCAATGGAGAGACTCCTACGAGCAGTACTTC
CASSPPQWRDSYEQYF
>-|TRBJ1-5|once|TRBV9
TGTGCCAGCAGTGCCGGGACAATGGGGAATCAGCCCCAGCATTTT
CASSAGTMGNQPQHF
>TRBD1|TRBJ1-1|-|TRBV5-1
TGCGCCAGCAGACTTGACAGGGGCACTGAAGCTTTCTTT
CASRLDRGTEAFF
>TRBD2|TRBJ2-1|-|TRBV27
TGTGCCAGCAGTCTTTGGTCTAGCGGGGGCTCCTACAATGAGCAGTTCTTC
CASSLWSSGGSYNEQFF
>-|TRBJ2-7|-|TRBV10-3
TGTGCCATCAGTGAGGCGAGGGGCGGGGAGGCCCACGAGCAGTACTTC
CAISEARGGEAHEQYF
>-|TRBJ1-1|-|TRBV6-1
TGTGCCAGCAGTGAATTTATTGGGCAGGGTTTGGCTGAAGCTTTCTTT
CASSEFIGQGLAEAFF
>TRBD2|TRBJ2-1|-|TRBV5-1
TGCGCCAGCAGCTTGGCCGAGACTAGCGGATTCAATGAGCAGTTCTTC
CASSLAETSGFNEQFF
>-|TRBJ2-7|once|TRBV9
TGTGCCAGCAGCCCTCATCGGAGCTCCTACGAGCAGTACTTC
CASSPHRSSYEQYF
>TRBD2|TRBJ2-1|-|TRBV4-2
TGTGCCAGCAGCCAAGAGTCGGGGGGTACCACTGAGCAGTTCTTC
CASSQESGGTTEQFF
>-|TRBJ2-3|-|TRBV4-1
TGCGCCAGCAGCCAAGTGGCGGGACGCACAGATACGCAGTATTTT
CASSQVAGRTDTQYF
>TRBD2|TRBJ2-2|-|TRBV27
TGTGCCAGCAGTTTACAGGGGACTAGCGGGAGACAAGTTACCGGGGAGCTGTTTTTT
CASSLQGTSGRQVTGELFF
>-|TRBJ1-5|-|TRBV7-2
TGTGCCAGCAGCTTAATTTCGCAGGGAGGTCAGCCCCAGCATTTT
CASSLISQGGQPQHF
>TRBD1|TRBJ1-2|-|TRBV5-4
TGTGCCAGCAGCTTGGGACAGGGATTCGGAGGCTACCCCTTC
CASSLGQGFGGYPF
>TRBD2|TRBJ2-1|-|TRBV7-6
TGTGCCAGCAGCTTGCTGGGGGGGAGCTCCTACAATGAGCAGTTCTTC
CASSLLGGSSYNEQFF
>TRBD1|TRBJ1-5|-|TRBV27
TGTGCCAGCAGTTTATCGCTGACAGGGCCCAATCAGCCCCAGCATTTT
CASSLSLTGPNQPQHF
>-|TRBJ2-1|-|TRBV11-3
TGTGCCAGCAGCTTTAAGGAGTATGAGCAGTTCTTC
CASSFKEYEQFF
>-|TRBJ1-1|few|TRBV5-1
TGCGCCAGCAGCTTGGGGGGGGTCGGCAACACTGAAGCTTTCTTT
CASSLGGVGNTEAFF
>-|TRBJ1-3|once|TRBV6-6
TGTGCCAGCAGTTTGTCGCGGGGCGCCGCTGGAAACACCATATATTTT
CASSLSRGAAGNTIYF
>TRBD2|TRBJ2-5|-|TRBV29-1
TGCAGCGTTGGCGGGAGGTTGGAGACCCAGTACTTC
CSVGGRLETQYF
>TRBD2|TRBJ2-7|-|TRBV9
TGTGCCAGCAGCGCCCGACTAGCGGGCGAGAGGCAGTACTTC
CASSARLAGERQYF
>TRBD1|TRBJ2-7|-|TRBV28
TGTGCCAGCAGCGTGAATAAGGGGGCGTTTGTAGAGCAGTACTTC
CASSVNKGAFVEQYF
>-|TRBJ1-2|-|TRBV29-1
TGCAGCGTTGCGCGAGGGAGGGACTATGGCTACACCTTC
CSVARGRDYGYTF
>-|TRBJ2-3|-|TRBV6-1
TGTGCCAGCAGTGAAGCTAGCGGTACCCTCGGGGGTACGCAGTATTTT
CASSEASGTLGGTQYF
>-|TRBJ1-2|-|TRBV7-8
TGTGCCAGCACGCCATGGGGGGACTATGGCTACACCTTC
CASTPWGDYGYTF
>TRBD2|TRBJ2-1|-|TRBV7-9
TGTGCCAGCAGCTCAAATCGACTAGCGGGAGGGGGATACAATGAGCAGTTCTTC
CASSSNRLAGGGYNEQFF
>TRBD1|TRBJ1-3|few|TRBV6-5
TGTGCCAGCACTGGGGACAGGAGCGTAGGAAACACCATATATTTT
CASTGDRSVGNTIYF
>TRBD2|TRBJ2-3|once|TRBV9
TGTGCCAGCAGCGTAGGGACTAGCGGACGCACAGATACGCAGTATTTT
CASSVGTSGRTDTQYF
>-|TRBJ1-5|-|TRBV6-1
TGTGCCAGCAGTGAACTTCAGCCCCAGCATTTT
CASSELQPQHF